Sequencing of this T cell receptor (beta chain) was carried out in a study of T cells in Graves' hyperthyroidism and ophthalmopathy. Turning to the study itself: Blood was drawn when the patient was first diagnosed and still untreated.

This clonotype was found many times. Researchers took RNA transcripts and amplified the TCR beta CDR3 regions from them. The TCR CDR3 first-round RT-PCR relied on the HTBI primer set. TCRdb re-called the multiplex PCR reads with MiXCR, one entry per CDR3 protein. Among under 300,000 distinct CDR3 sequences listed, approximately 14% were seen once. Each diagnosis was grounded in clinical symptoms, serum thyroxine and TRAb, thyroid ultrasound, and orbital computed tomography. This CDR3 spans 13 amino acids. V shed 4 bases and J 4 bases; nucleotides not matched to a gene: 2. Germline lookup yields CDR1 SQVTM and CDR2 ANQGSEA.

This TCR derives from a woman between 40 and 50 years old with Graves' hyperthyroidism. The specimen sequenced was blood. The rearrangement uses TRBV29-1 and TRBJ2-5; 11 positions match TRBD2. In DNA, the CDR3 is TGCAGCGTTGCCGGACTAGCGGGAGAGACCCAGTACTTC. It codes for CSVAGLAGETQYF.